These 26 T cell receptor beta chains were all obtained from the same sample, sequenced in a study of shared T cell receptors in the human thymus. Data came from immunoSEQ multiplex PCR; TCRdb stores just in-frame clones and leaves some out. This sample carries a few hundred thousand clones, 85% to 95% of them seen once, and the ten largest clones take approximately 0.02%. Input material: thymocytes. These receptors were taken from a human donor.

This clone was seen just once. The gene calls are TRBV27 and TRBJ1-2; 7 bases align to TRBD1. J was trimmed by 6 bases and V by 1 base; bases with no gene match: 17. CDR3 length: 18 amino acids. CDR1 MNHEY and CDR2 SMNVEV come from the germline V gene (reference sequence). The CDR3 DNA reads as TGTGCCAGCAGTTTATACCGGCCATACCGACAGGGAGTGGATGGCTACACCTTC. This translates into CASSLYRPYRQGVDGYTF.

This rearrangement joins TRBV15 to TRBJ1-5; no firm D call. The germline V and J ends were trimmed by 0 bases and 0 bases, with 3 bases remaining between them. The germline CDR1 and CDR2 sequences are LNHNV and YYDKDF (reference sequence). There are 14 residues in the CDR3. The DNA for the CDR3 is TGTGCCACCAGCAGAGAGGTTAGCAATCAGCCCCAGCATTTT. Amino acid sequence: CATSREVSNQPQHF.

This sequence joins TRBV28 and TRBJ2-5; D may be TRBD1 or TRBD2 (5 bases each). V shed 2 bases and J shed 4 bases, with 8 bases lying between them. This CDR3 comprises 13 residues. Germline V gives CDR1 MDHEN, CDR2 SYDVKM. CDR3 amino acids: CASSLQGAETQYF. The DNA of the CDR3 is TGTGCCAGCAGTTTACAGGGAGCAGAGACCCAGTACTTC.

This clone was counted once. This chain joins TRBV7-6 and TRBJ2-7; TRBD2 matches at 10 bases. The CDR3 totals 15 residues. From germline, CDR1 is SGHVS and CDR2 FNYEAQ. V lost 5 bases to trimming and J lost 1 base; unmatched junction nucleotides: 5. The CDR3 loop is CASSPGGLASYEQYF. CDR3 DNA sequence: TGTGCCAGCAGCCCAGGGGGACTAGCGTCCTACGAGCAGTACTTC.

The J gene is TRBJ2-7, the V gene TRBV5-4; weak D call: TRBD1 (5 bases). CDR3 size: 13 residues. Trimming shortened V by 0 bases and J by 3 bases, and 7 bases separated the two germline ends. In germline, CDR1 is SGHNT, CDR2 YYREEE (reference sequence). The CDR3 protein is CASSLDRRYEQYF. In DNA, the CDR3 is TGTGCCAGCAGCTTGGACAGGCGCTACGAGCAGTACTTC.

The chain joins TRBV28 to TRBJ2-7; 11 nucleotides line up with TRBD2. The CDR3 contains 17 residues. Germline V gene lookup returns CDR1 MDHEN and CDR2 SYDVKM. J was trimmed by 1 base and V by 3 bases; bases with no gene match: 8. The CDR3: CASSFPDTSGRSYEQYF. Here the CDR3 DNA reads TGTGCCAGCAGTTTCCCCGATACTAGCGGGAGATCCTACGAGCAGTACTTC.

V is TRBV7-4 and J is TRBJ2-3, with 8 bases identical to TRBD2. Losses at the gene ends were 1 base for V and 4 bases for J; bases not matched to a gene: 7. This CDR3 is 16 amino acids long. Per germline, CDR1 SGHVT and CDR2 SQSDAQ. In DNA form, the CDR3 reads TGTGCCAGCAGCTTAGGGGCGGGAGGAGGGGCAGATACGCAGTATTTT. Amino acids: CASSLGAGGGADTQYF. Full variable domain (remainder filled in from reference TRBV7-4 and TRBJ2-3): GAGVSQSPRYKVAKRGRDVALRCDSISGHVTLYWYRQTLGQGSEVLTYSQSDAQRDKSGRPSGRFSAERPERSVSTLKIQRTEQGDSAVYLCASSLGAGGGADTQYFGPGTRLTVL.

The chain employs TRBV7-6 and TRBJ2-5; D ambiguous. This CDR3 region has 14 residues. The germline V and J ends were trimmed by 1 base and 5 bases, with 11 bases remaining between them. CDR1 and CDR2 (germline): SGHVS, FNYEAQ. The CDR3 spells CASSLVIEGETQYF. In nucleotides, the CDR3 is TGTGCCAGCAGCTTAGTAATAGAAGGGGAGACCCAGTACTTC.

The chain couples TRBV28 to TRBJ1-5; 7 bases map to TRBD1. The germline gives CDR1 MDHEN, CDR2 SYDVKM. The J segment lost 7 bases and the V segment lost 3 bases, leaving 12 bases of the junction unmatched. The CDR3 has 16 residues. DNA of the CDR3: TGTGCCAGCAGTTTTTCCTCAGGGGGACGTGGGCAGCCCCAGCATTTT. Protein product: CASSFSSGGRGQPQHF.

The chain links TRBV12-5 to TRBJ1-3, with a possible D match to TRBD1 (5 bases). The germline gives CDR1 LGHNT, CDR2 FRNRAP. The CDR3 spans 13 residues. The V and J ends lost 9 bases and 5 bases respectively, with 14 bases between them. The chain's CDR3 is CASRGWDRNTIYF. The CDR3 bases are TGTGCTAGCCGGGGGTGGGACCGAAACACCATATATTTT.

V usage is TRBV9 and J usage is TRBJ1-1; D is perhaps TRBD1 (5 bases). This CDR3 contains 15 residues. V lost 4 bases, J lost 5 bases, and 18 bases lay in between. Germline V CDR1 and CDR2: SGDLS, YYNGEE. The CDR3 here is CASSHGQQGGTEAFF. As DNA, the CDR3 is TGTGCCAGCAGCCACGGGCAGCAGGGTGGGACTGAAGCTTTCTTT.

In DNA, the CDR3 is TGTGCCAGCAGCTACAGACAGGTAGCTAACTATGGCTACACCTTC. It yields the protein CASSYRQVANYGYTF. This sequence joins TRBV7-2 and TRBJ1-2; a weak D match, TRBD1 (6 bases). V dropped 4 bases and J dropped 0 bases, with 12 bases sitting between them. The germline V gene has CDR1 SGHTA and CDR2 FQGNSA. The CDR3 has 15 amino acids.

The rearrangement uses TRBV11-2 and TRBJ2-7, with TRBD2 matching over 7 bases. The CDR3 has 13 residues. Germline CDR1 SGHAT, CDR2 FQNNGV. Trimming removed 5 bases from V and 4 bases from J; junction bases left unmatched: 5. Written as DNA, the CDR3 is TGTGCCAGCAGCCTTAGGGAGGGTTACGAGCAGTACTTC. This translates into CASSLREGYEQYF.

The chain has TRBV6-1 and TRBJ2-1; 13 nucleotides agree with TRBD2. The CDR3 runs 15 residues. Germline-derived CDR1 and CDR2 are MNHNS and SASEGT. The J segment lost 10 bases and the V segment lost 5 bases, leaving 8 bases of the junction unmatched. Written as DNA, the CDR3 is TGTGCCAGCAGTTTAACTAGCGGGAGGGCGGGGGAGCAGTTCTTC. Its protein product is CASSLTSGRAGEQFF.

The chain combines TRBV27 with TRBJ1-2; 7 bases line up with TRBD1. The CDR3 contains 14 residues. V lost 4 bases and J lost 4; bases outside the gene matches: 6. CDR1 MNHEY and CDR2 SMNVEV come from the germline V gene (reference sequence). CDR3 sequence reads: CASSYTGVAYGYTF. In nucleotides, the CDR3 is TGTGCCAGCAGTTACACAGGGGTGGCCTATGGCTACACCTTC.

The chain employs TRBV25-1 and TRBJ2-1, with TRBD2 matching over 10 bases. CDR1 and CDR2 from the germline V gene are MGHDK and SYGVNS. The CDR3 covers 15 residues. Trimming took 2 bases from V and 6 from J; bases not matched to a gene: 4. For the CDR3, the DNA is TGTGCCAGCAGTGAAACGAGCGGGAGGGTCAATGAGCAGTTCTTC. It translates to CASSETSGRVNEQFF.

This chain connects TRBV4-2 to TRBJ1-2; D is uncertain. V dropped 0 bases and J dropped 3 bases, with 11 bases sitting between them. CDR3 size: 15 residues. Germline values: CDR1 LGHNA, CDR2 YNFKEQ. Here the CDR3 reads CASSQDAFLDYGYTF. In DNA form, the CDR3 reads TGTGCCAGCAGCCAAGATGCGTTTTTGGACTATGGCTACACCTTC.

This CDR3 reads CASSYPDRGYIQYF. CDR3 coding DNA: TGCGCCAGCAGCTACCCGGACAGGGGATACATTCAGTACTTC. This chain links TRBV5-1 with TRBJ2-4; 9 bases are a match to TRBD1. CDR1 is SGHRS and CDR2 is YFSETQ in the germline V gene. The CDR3 has 14 amino acids. V was clipped by 3 bases and J by 8 bases; unmatched bases: 6.

The gene calls are TRBV25-1 and TRBJ2-7; TRBD1 might be the D (6 bases). Germline loops: CDR1 MGHDK, CDR2 SYGVNS. Trimming removed 6 bases at V and 3 bases at J, with 9 bases between. This CDR3 contains 12 residues. The CDR3 sequence: CASSPGHYEQYF. The CDR3 DNA is TGTGCCAGCAGCCCGGGACACTACGAGCAGTACTTC.

This clone is a singleton in its sample. V usage is TRBV7-9 and J usage is TRBJ2-2, with D perhaps matching TRBD2 (5 bases). Trimming took off 1 base at V and 3 bases at J, with 18 bases between the two ends. Germline loops: CDR1 SEHNR, CDR2 FQNEAQ (reference sequence). The CDR3 contains 18 residues. Here the CDR3 DNA reads TGTGCCAGCAGCTTAGTGAGGGCAAACGGTGAGGACACCGGGGAGCTGTTTTTT. Residues: CASSLVRANGEDTGELFF.

The rearrangement joins TRBV19 to TRBJ2-3; D call uncertain. V lost 4 bases to trimming and J lost 4 bases, with 9 bases between them. This CDR3 is 13 amino acids long. The germline CDR1 and CDR2 sequences are LNHDA and SQIVND (reference sequence). CDR3 nucleotides: TGTGCCAGTAGTAACCAGGCCCCAGATACGCAGTATTTT. Its translation: CASSNQAPDTQYF.

The genes are TRBV6-1 and TRBJ1-4, with D possibly being TRBD1 (5 bases). Germline-derived CDR1 and CDR2 are MNHNS and SASEGT. The CDR3 extends over 15 amino acids. V lost 4 bases to trimming and J lost 0 bases, with 9 bases between them. CDR3 DNA: TGTGCCAGCAGTGTTGCAGGGTCAACTAATGAAAAACTGTTTTTT. Its translation is CASSVAGSTNEKLFF.

J is TRBJ2-1 and V is TRBV11-3; D is uncertain. CDR1 and CDR2 (germline): SGHNT, YENEEA. The CDR3 has 15 residues. V was clipped by 5 bases and J by 8 bases, with 19 bases between them. CDR3 loop: CASSLTSGPWDEQFF. The CDR3, as DNA: TGTGCCAGCAGCCTAACGTCCGGGCCATGGGATGAGCAGTTCTTC.

The rearrangement joins TRBV28 to TRBJ2-3, with 9 nucleotides matching TRBD1. Germline CDR1 reads MDHEN; CDR2 reads SYDVKM. The CDR3 is made up of 15 amino acids. Losses at the gene ends were 5 bases for V and 3 bases for J; bases not matched to a gene: 6. This chain's CDR3 is CASSLMDRGTDTQYF. The CDR3, as DNA: TGTGCCAGCAGTCTGATGGACAGGGGAACAGATACGCAGTATTTT.

The V gene is TRBV27, the J gene TRBJ1-2; D remains unclear. Germline assignment: CDR1 MNHEY and CDR2 SMNVEV (reference sequence). This CDR3 has 13 amino acids. Trimming pared 3 bases from V and 4 bases from J, leaving 9 bases between. CDR3 nucleotides: TGTGCCAGCAGTTTTACGGGATCCTATGGCTACACCTTC. This codes for CASSFTGSYGYTF.

The V gene is TRBV11-2, the J gene TRBJ2-5; possibly TRBD2 for D (6 bases). CDR3 length: 15 amino acids. Germline V gene sequence: CDR1 SGHAT, CDR2 FQNNGV. The ends were cut back, 2 bases at V and 5 bases at J, with 15 bases in the middle. CDR3 coding DNA: TGTGCCAGCAGCTTACAGAGGAGGGGCCGGGAGACCCAGTACTTC. This translates into CASSLQRRGRETQYF. The whole variable domain, filled in from reference TRBV11-2 and TRBJ2-5, reads EAGVAQSPRYKIIEKRQSVAFWCNPISGHATLYWYQQILGQGPKLLIQFQNNGVVDDSQLPKDRFSAERLKGVDSTLKIQPAKLEDSAVYLCASSLQRRGRETQYFGPGTRLLVL.